This is a list of T cell receptor beta chains from one sample in a study of CD8 T cells in ankylosing spondylitis. A single record per CDR3 protein comes from TCRdb applying MiXCR to the 5' RACE reads. In the table there are some 130,000 distinct CDR3 sequences, 15% to 20% of which are singletons. Sequencing was done on a sample of blood, either unsorted or a sorted T cell fraction (not recorded which). The receptor set was obtained from a male donor with ankylosing spondylitis. Both conserved end residues are part of each CDR3. Each record gives: D gene, J gene, V gene, CDR3 protein. D genes are given only for firm matches.

>-|TRBJ2-7|TRBV14
CASSQDIGDYEQYF
>-|TRBJ2-1|TRBV5-6
CASSLVGAQFF
>-|TRBJ1-2|TRBV28
CASSLFAEANYGYTF
>-|TRBJ1-1|TRBV20-1
CSARSFREGDTEAFF
>TRBD1|TRBJ2-2|TRBV7-6
CASSYPGTGGFGELFF
>TRBD2|TRBJ2-7|TRBV7-8
CASSPGSSGGSSYEQYF
>TRBD2|TRBJ2-5|TRBV2
CASSDASGSTETQYF
>-|TRBJ2-5|TRBV29-1
CSVDYYQGEETQYF
>-|TRBJ2-1|TRBV5-5
CASSLGLYNEQFF
>-|TRBJ2-7|TRBV27
CASRGHSYEQYF
>TRBD2|TRBJ2-3|TRBV27
CASSVGLAGVGDTQYF
>-|TRBJ2-7|TRBV4-1
CASSPQGVHEQYF
>-|TRBJ2-5|TRBV12-3/TRBV12-4
CASSNWAGRQETQYF
>-|TRBJ2-3|TRBV12-3/TRBV12-4
CASSLEVHTQYF
>TRBD2|TRBJ2-1|TRBV7-7
CASSLTFTTSGRNEQFF
>TRBD1|TRBJ2-1|TRBV7-8
CASSPPDRGLGEQFF
>-|TRBJ2-3|TRBV7-7
CASSPGDMGTDTQYF
>TRBD1|TRBJ1-2|TRBV10-2
CATGQRDYGYTF
>-|TRBJ1-2|TRBV5-1
CASSLSGLRDYGYTF
>-|TRBJ2-7|TRBV27
CASSLTGSSSYEQYF
>-|TRBJ2-7|TRBV12-3/TRBV12-4
CASSHPWSREQYF
>-|TRBJ1-2|TRBV9
CASSAGDSYYGYTF